There are a few counts of the clone carrying this T cell receptor beta chain. Its antigen is still unknown. V was pared by 3 bases and J by 2 bases, with 3 bases between. Per the germline V gene, CDR1 is SNHLY and CDR2 is FYNNEI. There are 12 residues in the CDR3. This entry comes from a study of post-analysis software for immune sequencing data. Study results and caveats: Controls showed lower frequencies than patients for five or six TRBV segments, and TRBV5-6, TRBV5-1 and TRBV20-1 were among these. Controls had significantly higher normalized Chao1 diversity than multiple sclerosis patients.

Tagging with unique molecular identifiers was a feature of the TCR beta cDNA libraries. A few hundred thousand cDNA molecules came from roughly 1 to 10 million T cells. TCRdb fed the PCR reads into MiXCR, producing one record per CDR3 protein. The data hold some 260,000 distinct CDR3 sequences, with about 38% observed a single time. Sequencing input: blood. The rearrangement uses TRBV2 and TRBJ2-3; D is uncertain. This clonotype was obtained from a girl between 5 and 17 years old with multiple sclerosis. The CDR3 region is CASSDNTDTQYF. The CDR3 nucleotides are TGTGCCAGCAGTGACAACACAGATACGCAGTATTTT.